These 25 T cell receptor beta chains were sequenced from one sample in a study of cytomegalovirus exposure and HLA in healthy donors (dated by TCRdb to about 2017). The library was made by the immunoSEQ multiplex PCR assay. For the multiplex PCR, a mixture combining 60 forward primers for TCR Vbeta segments and 13 reverse primers for TCR Jbeta segments was used. TCRdb limited this immuneACCESS table to in-frame rearrangements with V and J called. A share of clones is missing; checked studies link under half to unresolved V genes, and the rest is unexplained. The sample yields 65,000 or so clones; 55% to 65% were counted once. Clones ranked in the top ten supply approximately 3% of the sample. Sequenced material: PBMCs. Every receptor here comes from a man younger than 45 in good health and CMV-seronegative.

This clone was counted a few times. The chain recombines TRBV5-6 with TRBJ2-5, with 7 bases aligning to TRBD1. CDR1 is SGHDT, CDR2 YYEEEE, per germline. Trimming cost V 1 base and J 1 base; bases outside gene matches: 7. CDR3 length: 16 amino acids. The CDR3 DNA follows: TGTGCCAGCAGCTTGCAGTTTAGGGACAGCCAAGAGACCCAGTACTTC. Translating gives CASSLQFRDSQETQYF.

This chain links TRBV30 with TRBJ1-1; D unresolved. Germline assignment: CDR1 GTSNPN and CDR2 SVGIG (reference sequence). The V end lost 5 bases, the J end lost 5 bases, and 6 bases lay between the germline ends. This CDR3 region has 10 residues. The CDR3 sequence: CAWGRTEAFF. Written as DNA, the CDR3 is TGTGCCTGGGGGAGGACTGAAGCTTTCTTT.

V gene TRBV4-2 combines with J gene TRBJ1-2, with TRBD1 as a possible D gene (6 bases). The germline gives CDR1 LGHNA, CDR2 YNFKEQ. The CDR3 is 15 amino acids. The V and J ends lost 4 bases and 5 bases respectively, with 17 bases between them. This chain's CDR3 is CASSPGVDRRYGYTF. DNA for the CDR3: TGTGCCAGCAGCCCAGGGGTTGACAGGCGATATGGCTACACCTTC.

This rearrangement joins TRBV10-3 to TRBJ2-7; the D gene is possibly TRBD1 (5 bases). V shed 0 bases and J shed 6 bases, with 18 bases lying between them. The length of the CDR3 is 16 residues. The V gene's germline CDR1 is ENHRY and CDR2 SYGVKD. CDR3 sequence: CAISESGFRATLEQYF. The CDR3 bases are TGTGCCATCAGTGAGTCAGGGTTCAGGGCGACTCTCGAGCAGTACTTC.

A few counts support this clone. The chain links TRBV10-3 to TRBJ1-4, with D hard to call. CDR1 and CDR2 (germline): ENHRY, SYGVKD. The CDR3 runs 12 residues. Between the trimmed V and J ends, which lost 2 bases and 8 bases, there was a span of 6 bases. In nucleotides, the CDR3 is TGTGCCATCAGTGAGCTAGGAGAAAAACTGTTTTTT. As protein: CAISELGEKLFF.

This chain joins TRBV6-5 and TRBJ2-1; 10 nucleotides match TRBD2. The CDR3 loop spans 15 amino acids. Germline V gene sequence: CDR1 MNHEY, CDR2 SVGAGI. V shed 5 bases, J shed 0 bases, and the junction held 1 base outside the gene matches. The CDR3 sequence is CASSGTSDSYNEQFF. CDR3 bases: TGTGCCAGCAGTGGGACTAGCGACTCCTACAATGAGCAGTTCTTC.

In this sample, this clone turned up a few times. The chain has TRBV30 and TRBJ1-1; D remains ambiguous. The CDR3 contains 13 residues. The germline gives CDR1 GTSNPN, CDR2 SVGIG (reference sequence). Trimming shortened V by 5 bases and J by 0 bases, and 10 bases separated the two germline ends. CDR3 bases: TGTGCCTGGGAGAGAGGTTTGAACACTGAAGCTTTCTTT. This gives the protein CAWERGLNTEAFF.

This clone is judged medium-sized. The sample holds other DNA sequences that translate to the same CDR3. The chain is built from TRBV2 and TRBJ2-7; D possibly corresponds to TRBD1 (5 bases). Trimming removed 3 bases from V and 2 bases from J, with 14 bases in between. The germline gives CDR1 SNHLY, CDR2 FYNNEI. The CDR3 consists of 15 residues. The CDR3 here is CASSDFSDSPYEQYF. The CDR3 nucleotides read TGTGCCAGCAGTGATTTTAGTGACAGCCCCTACGAGCAGTACTTC.

This clone has just a few counts. V is TRBV4-2 and J is TRBJ2-7; 9 bases are a match to TRBD2. CDR3 size: 18 residues. Losses at the gene ends were 0 bases for V and 1 base for J; bases not matched to a gene: 10. Germline CDR1 reads LGHNA; CDR2 reads YNFKEQ. The CDR3 region has the DNA TGTGCCAGCAGCCAAGATTCACTCTATAGCGGGGGATCCTACGAGCAGTACTTC. Protein sequence: CASSQDSLYSGGSYEQYF.

V gene TRBV5-1 combines with J gene TRBJ2-1, with a tentative D call TRBD2 (6 bases). V lost 2 bases, J lost 6 bases, and 15 bases lay in between. The germline V gene encodes CDR1 SGHRS and CDR2 YFSETQ. This CDR3 is built from 15 residues. CDR3 sequence reads: CASSLLRSSGNEQFF. CDR3 DNA sequence: TGCGCCAGCAGCTTACTCCGGAGTAGCGGCAATGAGCAGTTCTTC.

This clone was recorded once. V gene TRBV5-1 combines with J gene TRBJ2-5, with a tentative D call TRBD1 (6 bases). This CDR3 is built from 13 residues. CDR1 and CDR2 (germline): SGHRS, YFSETQ. Trimming pared 4 bases from V and 4 bases from J, leaving 11 bases between. CDR3 DNA: TGCGCCAGCAGCCAGACAGGATCAGAGACCCAGTACTTC. Translating it yields CASSQTGSETQYF.

V and J are TRBV6-6 and TRBJ1-2; 9 nucleotides line up with TRBD1. The CDR3 sequence is 14 residues long. With V trimmed by 5 bases and J by 5 bases, 6 bases remained unmatched. Germline CDR1 reads MNHNY; CDR2 reads SVGAGI (reference sequence). As DNA, the CDR3 is TGTGCCAGCAGTCCGCCGGGACAGGGTTATGGCTACACCTTC. This encodes CASSPPGQGYGYTF.

The chain links TRBV7-8 to TRBJ1-1; D is undetermined. Germline loops: CDR1 SGHVS, CDR2 FQNEAQ. Trimming cost V 0 bases and J 2 bases, with 7 bases left between them. The CDR3 contains 14 residues. Here the CDR3 DNA reads TGTGCCAGCAGCTTAGCGTACAGAAACACTGAAGCTTTCTTT. Translated: CASSLAYRNTEAFF.

The rearrangement uses TRBV19 and TRBJ1-5, with D uncertain. The V gene lost 2 bases and the J gene lost 4 bases, with 15 bases spanning the gap. The CDR3 length is 16 residues. Per the germline V gene, CDR1 is LNHDA and CDR2 is SQIVND (reference sequence). CDR3: CASSITGRAKNQPQHF. In nucleotides, the CDR3 is TGTGCCAGTAGTATAACCGGGAGGGCTAAGAATCAGCCCCAGCATTTT. Supplemented by reference TRBV19 and TRBJ1-5, the full variable domain reads DGGITQSPKYLFRKEGQNVTLSCEQNLNHDAMYWYRQDPGQGLRLIYYSQIVNDFQKGDIAEGYSVSREKKESFPLTVTSAQKNPTAFYLCASSITGRAKNQPQHFGDGTRLSIL.

The CDR3 spells CASRSSDSSNYGYTF. The DNA of the CDR3 is TGTGCCAGCAGATCCTCCGACAGCTCGAACTATGGCTACACCTTC. This chain connects TRBV6-5 to TRBJ1-2; D may be TRBD1 (5 bases). Trimming cost V 6 bases and J 2 bases, with 16 bases left between them. Germline-derived CDR1 and CDR2 are MNHEY and SVGAGI. This CDR3 region has 15 residues.

This sequence joins TRBV6-1 and TRBJ2-7; D remains ambiguous. V lost 7 bases and J lost 5, with 9 bases in between. This CDR3 has 11 amino acids. Germline CDR1 MNHNS, CDR2 SASEGT. The CDR3 DNA follows: TGTGCCAGCATACTCTTGGACGAGCAGTACTTC. Translated: CASILLDEQYF.

The chain combines TRBV5-6 with TRBJ2-5; TRBD2 aligns across 12 bases. The CDR3 is 16 amino acids. Germline CDR1 and CDR2: SGHDT and YYEEEE. Unmatched junction bases numbered 5, after V lost 0 bases and J lost 5 bases. The CDR3 sequence is CASSLARLAGVETQYF. DNA for the CDR3: TGTGCCAGCAGCTTGGCCCGACTAGCGGGGGTGGAGACCCAGTACTTC.

This clone was recorded once. The rearrangement joins TRBV29-1 to TRBJ2-1, with D possibly being TRBD2 (6 bases). Germline CDR1 is SQVTM and CDR2 is ANQGSEA. Between the trimmed V and J ends, which lost 5 bases and 4 bases, there was a span of 24 bases. The length of the CDR3 is 17 residues. CDR3 sequence: CSVIPASAAPPYNEQFF. The DNA for the CDR3 is TGCAGCGTTATTCCTGCTAGCGCCGCGCCTCCTTACAATGAGCAGTTCTTC.

J is TRBJ1-6 and V is TRBV5-1; tentative D call: TRBD1 (6 bases). The CDR3 extends over 14 amino acids. Per the germline V gene, CDR1 is SGHRS and CDR2 is YFSETQ. Trimming shortened V by 4 bases and J by 7 bases, and 12 bases separated the two germline ends. The CDR3 nucleotides read TGCGCCAGCAGCCATGACAGGACGAATTCACCCCTCCACTTT. It specifies CASSHDRTNSPLHF.

This chain uses TRBV5-4 with TRBJ2-3, with D perhaps matching TRBD1 (6 bases). This CDR3 has 13 residues. V dropped 3 bases and J dropped 6 bases, with 11 bases sitting between them. Germline CDR1 reads SGHNT; CDR2 reads YYREEE (reference sequence). CDR3 amino acids: CASSWDNGDTQYF. The CDR3 DNA sequence: TGTGCCAGCAGCTGGGACAACGGCGATACGCAGTATTTT.

This chain connects TRBV25-1 to TRBJ1-6; D is ambiguous. V was trimmed by 1 base and J by 6 bases, leaving 10 bases between them. Germline-derived CDR1 and CDR2 are MGHDK and SYGVNS. CDR3 length: 15 residues. This CDR3 reads CASSESASSNSPLHF. CDR3 coding DNA: TGTGCCAGCAGTGAATCTGCCAGTTCTAATTCACCCCTCCACTTT.

The sample holds a few counts of this clone. The V gene is TRBV6-5, the J gene TRBJ1-4, with TRBD1 as a possible D gene (6 bases). Germline V gives CDR1 MNHEY, CDR2 SVGAGI. The length of the CDR3 is 15 residues. V was clipped by 6 bases and J by 0 bases, with 11 bases between them. The DNA of the CDR3 is TGTGCCAGCAGATGGACAGATTCAACTAATGAAAAACTGTTTTTT. Translation: CASRWTDSTNEKLFF.

CDR3 region: CASSQDGEGGLDTQYF. In DNA, the CDR3 is TGTGCCAGCAGCCAAGATGGAGAGGGGGGGCTAGATACGCAGTATTTT. The chain has TRBV4-2 and TRBJ2-3; D is possibly TRBD2 (7 bases). This CDR3 is 16 amino acids long. Trimming left V 0 bases short and J 5 bases short, with 15 bases between. Germline V gives CDR1 LGHNA, CDR2 YNFKEQ.

The chain joins TRBV2 to TRBJ1-6; 9 bases align to TRBD1. The CDR3 is made up of 14 amino acids. The V and J ends lost 9 bases and 8 bases, in that order; junction bases with no gene match: 8. Germline CDR1 SNHLY, CDR2 FYNNEI. CDR3 coding DNA: TGTGCCAGGGCCCCCCGGGACAGGGATTCACCCCTCCACTTT. This codes for CARAPRDRDSPLHF.

The V call is TRBV7-2, the J call TRBJ1-6, with D possibly being TRBD1 (6 bases). Germline CDR1 SGHTA, CDR2 FQGNSA. V gave up 4 bases and J gave up 0 bases, with 13 bases separating them. The CDR3 spans 17 residues. The DNA for the CDR3 is TGTGCCAGCAGCTCCGAGGGGGGGTTCTCCTATAATTCACCCCTCCACTTT. Encoded protein: CASSSEGGFSYNSPLHF.